The 26 T cell receptor beta chains below all came from one sample that was sequenced in a study of shared clonotypes between healthy human individuals. CD45RO-negative, CCR7-positively selected cells formed the naive CD8 fraction, excluding terminally differentiated effector memory CD45RA+ cells. The data were produced by immunoSEQ multiplex PCR, yet TCRdb's version contains in-frame clones alone and is incomplete. Among approximately 740,000 clones listed, roughly 92% were seen once. Sequenced input: naive CD8+ T cells sorted from blood. The receptor source for this set is a man aged 25 to 40 in good health.

This clone was picked up a small number of times. The chain uses TRBV4-1 and TRBJ2-2; D not resolved. CDR3 size: 13 residues. V was clipped by 8 bases and J by 2 bases, with 9 bases between them. Per the germline V gene, CDR1 is MGHRA and CDR2 is YSYEKL. The CDR3 coding sequence is TGCGCCAGCCGACCCTCCAACACCGGGGAGCTGTTTTTT. Protein sequence: CASRPSNTGELFF.

The chain combines TRBV5-1 with TRBJ2-7, with TRBD1 matching over 8 bases. CDR3 length equals 15 residues. The trim removed 2 bases at V and 2 bases at J, leaving 6 bases unmatched. Per germline, CDR1 SGHRS and CDR2 YFSETQ. The CDR3 sequence is CASSFGGTGAYEQYF. For the CDR3, the DNA is TGCGCCAGCAGCTTTGGCGGGACAGGCGCCTACGAGCAGTACTTC. The variable domain in full, with the rest retrieved from reference TRBV5-1 and TRBJ2-7, is KAGVTQTPRYLIKTRGQQVTLSCSPISGHRSVSWYQQTPGQGLQFLFEYFSETQRNKGNFPGRFSGRQFSNSRSEMNVSTLELGDSALYLCASSFGGTGAYEQYFGPGTRLTVT.

This clone has just one count. In the same sample, other DNA sequences code for this CDR3. This chain links TRBV11-2 with TRBJ2-1; TRBD1 might be the D (6 bases). Germline V gives CDR1 SGHAT, CDR2 FQNNGV. V lost 0 bases, J lost 4 bases, and 10 bases lay in between. The CDR3 contains 15 residues. The CDR3 region is CASSLDLGAYNEQFF. The CDR3 nucleotides are TGTGCCAGCAGCTTAGATCTGGGGGCATACAATGAGCAGTTCTTC.

The J gene is TRBJ2-1, the V gene TRBV10-3; D remains unclear. Between the trimmed V and J ends, which lost 0 bases and 4 bases, there was a span of 13 bases. This CDR3 has 16 amino acids. Germline CDR1 is ENHRY and CDR2 is SYGVKD. CDR3 nucleotides: TGTGCCATCAGTGAGTCGACGGGCTACGATTACAATGAGCAGTTCTTC. This translates into CAISESTGYDYNEQFF.

The rearrangement joins TRBV19 to TRBJ2-1; a possible D gene is TRBD1 (6 bases). The CDR3 runs 20 residues. V lost 6 bases and J lost 4, with 31 bases in between. The germline gives CDR1 LNHDA, CDR2 SQIVND (reference sequence). The CDR3, as DNA: TGTGCCAGTAGCTTAATTGGGGTGACAGGTCTAATGGGCCTTTACAATGAGCAGTTCTTC. This codes for CASSLIGVTGLMGLYNEQFF. Drawing the rest from reference TRBV19 and TRBJ2-1, the complete variable domain is DGGITQSPKYLFRKEGQNVTLSCEQNLNHDAMYWYRQDPGQGLRLIYYSQIVNDFQKGDIAEGYSVSREKKESFPLTVTSAQKNPTAFYLCASSLIGVTGLMGLYNEQFFGPGTRLTVL.

This rearrangement joins TRBV7-2 to TRBJ2-3, with 10 bases lining up with TRBD2. The CDR3 is made up of 15 amino acids. V dropped 5 bases and J dropped 0; count of bases not matched to a gene: 2. Germline values: CDR1 SGHTA, CDR2 FQGNSA. The CDR3 nucleotides read TGTGCCAGCAGCACGACTAGCGGGAGCACAGATACGCAGTATTTT. Its translation is CASSTTSGSTDTQYF.

The CDR3 coding sequence is TGTGCCGTCCCTGACAGCGCCCTTAACTATGGCTACACCTTC. Its protein is CAVPDSALNYGYTF. The chain employs TRBV28 and TRBJ1-2; perhaps TRBD1 as D (5 bases). Germline V gene sequence: CDR1 MDHEN, CDR2 SYDVKM. The CDR3 consists of 14 residues. V was trimmed by 11 bases and J by 1 base, leaving 17 bases between them.

This clone was counted only a few times. This CDR3 is CASSVAGTRGLETQYF. The CDR3 DNA reads TGTGCCAGCAGCGTAGCCGGGACTAGAGGGTTGGAGACCCAGTACTTC. This chain connects TRBV9 to TRBJ2-5; TRBD2 aligns across 8 bases. This CDR3 is 16 amino acids long. CDR1 and CDR2 (germline): SGDLS, YYNGEE. V trimming: 0 bases; J trimming: 5 bases; junction bases outside the gene matches: 9. The whole variable domain, filled in from reference TRBV9 and TRBJ2-5, reads DSGVTQTPKHLITATGQRVTLRCSPRSGDLSVYWYQQSLDQGLQFLIQYYNGEERAKGNILERFSAQQFPDLHSELNLSSLELGDSALYFCASSVAGTRGLETQYFGPGTRLLVL.

The chain employs TRBV30 and TRBJ2-2, with D perhaps assigned TRBD1 or TRBD2 (7 bases each). There are 17 residues in the CDR3. Per the germline V gene, CDR1 is GTSNPN and CDR2 is SVGIG (reference sequence). Trimming removed 6 bases from V and 2 bases from J, with 22 bases in between. This CDR3 is CACQTESGTANTGELFF. The DNA for the CDR3 is TGTGCCTGTCAGACCGAAAGCGGGACAGCTAACACCGGGGAGCTGTTTTTT.

V and J are TRBV7-9 and TRBJ1-2; D not resolved. The V end lost 8 bases, the J end lost 7 bases, and 11 bases lay between the germline ends. Germline V lookup: CDR1 SEHNR, CDR2 FQNEAQ (reference sequence). The CDR3 loop spans 11 amino acids. CDR3 loop: CASATTRGYTF. For the CDR3, the DNA is TGTGCCAGCGCGACGACTCGTGGCTACACCTTC.

The chain carries TRBV11-2 and TRBJ2-7; no clear D. Trimming took 5 bases from V and 4 from J, leaving 9 bases between them. The CDR3 loop spans 12 amino acids. CDR1 and CDR2 (germline): SGHAT, FQNNGV. The CDR3 bases are TGTGCCAGCAGCCAGGCCTTGTACGAGCAGTACTTC. This codes for CASSQALYEQYF.

This CDR3 reads CASTWVSGRVKTGELFF. The CDR3 nucleotides read TGTGCCAGCACGTGGGTTAGCGGGAGGGTAAAGACCGGGGAGCTGTTTTTT. The chain uses TRBV2 and TRBJ2-2; 11 bases fit TRBD2. The CDR3 extends over 17 amino acids. J lost 5 bases, V lost 7 bases, and 12 bases had no gene match. From germline, CDR1 is SNHLY and CDR2 FYNNEI.

The chain employs TRBV19 and TRBJ2-1; no firm D call. Trimming removed 7 bases from V and 0 bases from J, with 13 bases in between. Germline V gives CDR1 LNHDA, CDR2 SQIVND (reference sequence). CDR3 size: 15 residues. The CDR3 nucleotides are TGTGCCAGTAAACTGGTCGGCACCTCCTACAATGAGCAGTTCTTC. This codes for CASKLVGTSYNEQFF.

The J gene is TRBJ2-2, the V gene TRBV27; D is unclear. V lost 7 bases and J lost 4, with 16 bases in between. The CDR3 is made up of 15 amino acids. Germline V gene sequence: CDR1 MNHEY, CDR2 SMNVEV (reference sequence). CDR3 protein: CASTIGVDPTGELFF. CDR3 sequence (DNA): TGTGCCAGCACCATCGGTGTGGACCCCACCGGGGAGCTGTTTTTT.

V gene TRBV19 combines with J gene TRBJ2-1; TRBD1 is a possible D gene (7 bases). This CDR3 has 13 amino acids. V lost 10 bases and J 3 bases, leaving 13 bases between the germline ends. CDR1 LNHDA and CDR2 SQIVND come from the germline V gene (reference sequence). CDR3 residues: CATRQGGYNEQFF. CDR3 bases: TGTGCCACAAGACAGGGAGGCTACAATGAGCAGTTCTTC.

V and J are TRBV11-2 and TRBJ2-3; 16 bases line up with TRBD2. Germline CDR1 is SGHAT and CDR2 is FQNNGV. The V and J ends lost 5 bases and 2 bases, in that order; junction bases with no gene match: 7. CDR3 length equals 18 residues. CDR3 loop: CASSGTSGRASNTDTQYF. The CDR3 DNA follows: TGTGCCAGCAGCGGGACTAGCGGGAGGGCCAGTAACACAGATACGCAGTATTTT.

This chain uses TRBV28 with TRBJ2-7; TRBD2 agrees at 14 bases. This CDR3 has 16 amino acids. Looked up from germline, CDR1 is MDHEN and CDR2 is SYDVKM. The ends lost 6 bases at V and 9 bases at J; junction bases unmatched: 13. CDR3 bases: TGTGCCAGCAGCCCGGGACTAGCGGGGGACCCAGTGTGGCAGTACTTC. Encoded protein: CASSPGLAGDPVWQYF.

The gene calls are TRBV5-4 and TRBJ2-7; D remains unclear. CDR1 is SGHNT and CDR2 is YYREEE in the germline V gene (reference sequence). V lost 3 bases and J 3 bases, leaving 10 bases between the germline ends. The CDR3 contains 13 residues. The CDR3 coding sequence is TGTGCCAGCAGCTCACCACCTTACTACGAGCAGTACTTC. Its protein is CASSSPPYYEQYF.

V gene TRBV9 combines with J gene TRBJ2-6; D gene unclear. With 0 bases removed from V and 0 bases from J, the gap between germline ends came to 10 bases. This CDR3 is built from 17 residues. In germline, CDR1 is SGDLS, CDR2 YYNGEE. The CDR3 is CASSVGRSSSGANVLTF. CDR3 sequence (DNA): TGTGCCAGCAGCGTAGGACGCAGTAGCTCTGGGGCCAACGTCCTGACTTTC.

This chain's CDR3 is CASRGTSHEQYF. The CDR3 DNA is TGTGCCAGCAGGGGGACTAGCCACGAGCAGTACTTC. This chain joins TRBV2 and TRBJ2-7; 9 nucleotides line up with TRBD2. Germline assignment: CDR1 SNHLY and CDR2 FYNNEI. The CDR3 has 12 amino acids. After removal of 6 bases from V and 5 bases from J, the junction contained 2 bases not matched to a gene.

The CDR3 loop is CASSLVRTSYEQYF. The CDR3 nucleotides are TGTGCCAGCAGCTTAGTAAGGACTTCCTACGAGCAGTACTTC. The chain employs TRBV7-9 and TRBJ2-7; a possible D gene is TRBD2 (5 bases). Germline CDR1 is SEHNR and CDR2 is FQNEAQ (reference sequence). The CDR3 totals 14 residues. V lost 1 base, J lost 1 base, and 8 bases lay in between.

The chain's CDR3 is CATSRRDRGYEQYF. The CDR3 nucleotides are TGTGCCACCAGCAGAAGGGACAGGGGCTACGAGCAGTACTTC. V gene TRBV15 combines with J gene TRBJ2-7; TRBD1 aligns across 10 bases. V gave up 2 bases and J gave up 3 bases; unmatched junction bases: 1. CDR3 length: 14 amino acids. The V gene's germline CDR1 is LNHNV and CDR2 YYDKDF (reference sequence). Variable domain in full (rest from reference TRBV15 and TRBJ2-7): DAMVIQNPRYQVTQFGKPVTLSCSQTLNHNVMYWYQQKSSQAPKLLFHYYDKDFNNEADTPDNFQSRRPNTSFCFLDIRSPGLGDTAMYLCATSRRDRGYEQYFGPGTRLTVT.

The chain is built from TRBV7-2 and TRBJ1-5, with 9 bases identical to TRBD1. Germline loops: CDR1 SGHTA, CDR2 FQGNSA. This CDR3 spans 14 amino acids. V lost 6 bases, J lost 4 bases, and 4 bases stayed unmatched. The CDR3 DNA sequence: TGTGCCAGCAGTTCCGGGACAGGGAATCAGCCCCAGCATTTT. It encodes CASSSGTGNQPQHF.

The chain joins TRBV5-1 to TRBJ2-1; D uncertain. Germline V lookup: CDR1 SGHRS, CDR2 YFSETQ. The CDR3 spans 12 residues. V was shortened by 3 bases and J by 8 bases, with 9 bases between the two germline ends. DNA for the CDR3: TGCGCCAGCAGCTCCTTATTAGATGAGCAGTTCTTC. This translates into CASSSLLDEQFF.

The chain joins TRBV7-9 to TRBJ2-1; 7 bases align to TRBD2. CDR1 SEHNR and CDR2 FQNEAQ come from the germline V gene (reference sequence). V lost 1 base and J lost 4; bases outside the gene matches: 16. CDR3 length: 19 amino acids. The CDR3 DNA is TGTGCCAGCAGCTTAGTGGGTCTCGAAACGGGGGGAGGGTACAATGAGCAGTTCTTC. It yields the protein CASSLVGLETGGGYNEQFF.

This chain connects TRBV10-3 to TRBJ2-2; 8 bases agree with TRBD1. Germline loops: CDR1 ENHRY, CDR2 SYGVKD. The CDR3 consists of 16 residues. V shed 3 bases, J shed 4 bases, and the junction held 7 bases outside the gene matches. The CDR3, as DNA: TGTGCCATCAGTGACGATCGGACAGGGATCACCGGGGAGCTGTTTTTT. Residues: CAISDDRTGITGELFF.